This T cell receptor beta chain was identified in a study of CD8 T cells in ankylosing spondylitis. CDR3 size: 15 residues. V was pared by 5 bases and J by 4 bases, with 7 bases of the junction left unmatched. CDR1 is SEHNR and CDR2 is FQNEAQ in the germline V gene (reference sequence). The sample holds a few counts of this clonotype. Scientists made TCR beta libraries using quantitative 5'-RACE with molecular barcodes. In TCRdb, the 5' RACE reads were re-called with MiXCR into one record per CDR3 protein. The sample holds roughly 120,000 distinct CDR3 sequences, roughly 15% seen once. The rearrangement joins TRBV7-9 to TRBJ1-5, with TRBD1 identical over 8 bases. The sequence derives from a female donor with ankylosing spondylitis or in good health (not recorded which). The sequencing sample was made of blood, either unsorted or a sorted T cell fraction (not recorded which). The CDR3 DNA sequence: TGTGCCAGCAGCGGTGGGACAGGCACAAATCAGCCCCAGCATTTT. Translating gives CASSGGTGTNQPQHF.